This TCR beta chain derives from a study of CD8 T cells in ankylosing spondylitis. Findings of the study overall: In ankylosing spondylitis patients, matched synovial fluid reportedly showed significant enrichment of disease-linked clones. Characteristic of ankylosing spondylitis blood, it appeared, was a TCR beta motif comprising several highly homologous variants.

This clonotype was seen a handful of times. Antigen unknown. MiXCR, applied by TCRdb to the 5' RACE reads, yields one record per CDR3 protein. The sample contains around 480,000 distinct CDR3 sequences, 17% of which appear only once. Sequenced material: blood, either unsorted or a sorted T cell fraction (not recorded which). This clonotype originated in a male donor with ankylosing spondylitis.

CDR3 sequence: CASSERGANTGELFF. The CDR3 nucleotides read TGTGCCAGCAGTGAGCGGGGGGCAAACACCGGGGAGCTGTTTTTT. V gene TRBV27 combines with J gene TRBJ2-2; 9 bases fit TRBD2. Per germline, CDR1 MNHEY and CDR2 SMNVEV (reference sequence). After removal of 5 bases from V and 2 bases from J, the junction contained 3 bases not matched to a gene. CDR3 length: 15 amino acids.